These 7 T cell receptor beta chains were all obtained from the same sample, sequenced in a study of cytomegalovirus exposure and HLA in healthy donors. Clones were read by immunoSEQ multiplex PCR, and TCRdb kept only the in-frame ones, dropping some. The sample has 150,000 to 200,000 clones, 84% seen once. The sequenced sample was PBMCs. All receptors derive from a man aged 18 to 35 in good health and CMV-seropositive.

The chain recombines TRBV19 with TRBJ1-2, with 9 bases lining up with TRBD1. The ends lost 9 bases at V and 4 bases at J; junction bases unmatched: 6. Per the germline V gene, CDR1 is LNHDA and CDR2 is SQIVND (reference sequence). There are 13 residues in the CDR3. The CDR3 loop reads CASRTGAFYGYTF. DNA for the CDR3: TGTGCCAGCCGGACAGGGGCGTTCTATGGCTACACCTTC.

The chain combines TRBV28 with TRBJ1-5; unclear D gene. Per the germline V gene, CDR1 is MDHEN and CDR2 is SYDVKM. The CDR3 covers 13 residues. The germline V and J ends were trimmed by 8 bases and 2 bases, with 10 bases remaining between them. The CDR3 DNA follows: TGTGCCAGCGGGAACGGGGGCAATCAGCCCCAGCATTTT. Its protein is CASGNGGNQPQHF.

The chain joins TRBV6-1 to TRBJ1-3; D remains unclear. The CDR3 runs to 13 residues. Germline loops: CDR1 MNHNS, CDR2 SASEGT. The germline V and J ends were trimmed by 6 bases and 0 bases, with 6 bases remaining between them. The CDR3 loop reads CASRYYSGNTIYF. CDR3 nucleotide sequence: TGTGCCAGCAGGTATTACTCTGGAAACACCATATATTTT.

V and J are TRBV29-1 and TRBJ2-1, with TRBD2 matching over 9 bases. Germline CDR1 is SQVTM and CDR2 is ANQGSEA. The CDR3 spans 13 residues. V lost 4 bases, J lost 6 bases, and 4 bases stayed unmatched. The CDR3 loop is CSVASGTANEQFF. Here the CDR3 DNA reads TGCAGCGTTGCTAGCGGGACTGCCAATGAGCAGTTCTTC.

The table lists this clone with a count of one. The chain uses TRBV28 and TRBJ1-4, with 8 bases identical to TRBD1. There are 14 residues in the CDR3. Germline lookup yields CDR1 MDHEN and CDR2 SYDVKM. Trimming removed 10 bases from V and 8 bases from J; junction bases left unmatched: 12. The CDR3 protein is CATKGGTGGEKLFF. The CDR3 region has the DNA TGTGCCACCAAGGGAGGGACAGGCGGAGAAAAACTGTTTTTT.

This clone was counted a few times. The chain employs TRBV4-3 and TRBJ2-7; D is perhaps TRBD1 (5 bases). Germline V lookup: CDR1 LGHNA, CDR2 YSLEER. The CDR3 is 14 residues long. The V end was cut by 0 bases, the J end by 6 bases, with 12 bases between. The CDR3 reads CASSQDVREREQYF. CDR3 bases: TGCGCCAGCAGCCAAGACGTCAGGGAACGCGAGCAGTACTTC.

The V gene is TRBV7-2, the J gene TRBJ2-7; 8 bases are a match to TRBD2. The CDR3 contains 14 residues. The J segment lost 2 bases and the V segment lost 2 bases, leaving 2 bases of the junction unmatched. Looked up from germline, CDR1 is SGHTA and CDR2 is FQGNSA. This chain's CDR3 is CASSLPGGTYEQYF. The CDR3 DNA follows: TGTGCCAGCAGCTTACCGGGGGGGACCTACGAGCAGTACTTC.